Included here is one TCR beta chain sequence, with context. No antigen is known for it. Method: immunoSEQ multiplex PCR; TCRdb's copy keeps in-frame clones and lacks some. This sample has some 2,500,000 clones, with 93% found just once. Those who donated were healthy HIV-negative adults, with no recent acute infections or vaccinations reported. Subsets obtained from CD4+ cells comprised CD45RA+ naive and CD45RA-negative memory cells. These data originate in a study of shared clonotypes between healthy human individuals. Study-level results: Naive subsets tended to show greater estimated richness than memory subsets.

Germline trimming cut 5 bases from V and 10 bases from J; bases unmatched to any gene: 10. The CDR3 consists of 15 residues. Germline CDR1 is SGHRS and CDR2 is YFSETQ. The sample consisted of naive CD4+ T cells from PBMCs. Specified subset: CD45RA+ positively selected. This chain joins TRBV5-1 and TRBJ2-1; 12 bases fit TRBD2. The source of this sequence is a man in his late teens or twenties in good health. Some clones in this sample may be carry-over from other donors' samples. CDR3 DNA sequence: TGCGCCAGCAGGCACCCTAGCGGGAGGGCCGGGGAGCAGTTCTTC. Translating gives CASRHPSGRAGEQFF.